The T cell receptor (beta chain) described here comes from a study of blood T cell repertoires in COVID-19. Measured with immunoSEQ multiplex PCR; TCRdb has only the in-frame clones, and not every one. Of some 370,000 clones in the sample, around 90% were seen once. The CDR3 covers 15 residues. Looked up from germline, CDR1 is KGHDR and CDR2 is SFDVKD. V shed 4 bases, J shed 3 bases, and the junction held 7 bases outside the gene matches. Sample: peripheral blood. V is TRBV24-1 and J is TRBJ2-7; 8 bases line up with TRBD1. This receptor was identified in a man younger than 35 with active or convalescent COVID-19. CDR3 bases: TGTGCCACCAGTGAAGACAGGGGACCTGTCTACGAGCAGTACTTC. Amino acids: CATSEDRGPVYEQYF.